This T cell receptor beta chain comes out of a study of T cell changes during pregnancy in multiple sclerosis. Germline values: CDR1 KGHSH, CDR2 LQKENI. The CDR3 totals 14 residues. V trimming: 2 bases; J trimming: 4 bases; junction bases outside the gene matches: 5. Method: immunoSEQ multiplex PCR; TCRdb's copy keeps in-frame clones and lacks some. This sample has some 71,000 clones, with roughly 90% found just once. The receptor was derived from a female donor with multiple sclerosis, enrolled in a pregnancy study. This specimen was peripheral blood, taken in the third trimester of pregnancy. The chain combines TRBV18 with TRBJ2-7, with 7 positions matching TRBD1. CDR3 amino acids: CASSPWDRIYEQYF. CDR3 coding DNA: TGTGCCAGCTCACCATGGGACAGAATATACGAGCAGTACTTC.